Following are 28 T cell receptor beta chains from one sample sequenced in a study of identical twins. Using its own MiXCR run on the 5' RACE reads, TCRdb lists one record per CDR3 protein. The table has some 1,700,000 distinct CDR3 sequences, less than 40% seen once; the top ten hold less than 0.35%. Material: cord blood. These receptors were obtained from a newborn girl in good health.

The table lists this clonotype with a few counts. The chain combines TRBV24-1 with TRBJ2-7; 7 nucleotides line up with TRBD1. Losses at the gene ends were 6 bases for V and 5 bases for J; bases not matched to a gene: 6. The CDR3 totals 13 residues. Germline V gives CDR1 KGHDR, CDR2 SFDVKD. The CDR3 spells CATSQNRGHEQYF. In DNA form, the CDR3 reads TGTGCCACCAGTCAAAACAGGGGACACGAGCAGTACTTC.

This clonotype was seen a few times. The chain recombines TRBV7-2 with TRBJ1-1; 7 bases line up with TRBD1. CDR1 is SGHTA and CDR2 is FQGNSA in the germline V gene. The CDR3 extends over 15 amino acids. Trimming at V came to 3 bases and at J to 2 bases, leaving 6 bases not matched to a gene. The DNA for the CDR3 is TGTGCCAGCAGCTTTTCCGGGACAGCCAACACTGAAGCTTTCTTT. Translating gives CASSFSGTANTEAFF.

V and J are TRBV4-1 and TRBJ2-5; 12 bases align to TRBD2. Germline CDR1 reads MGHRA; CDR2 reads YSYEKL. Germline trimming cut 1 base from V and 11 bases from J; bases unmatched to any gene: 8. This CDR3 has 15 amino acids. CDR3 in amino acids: CASSQGLAGANEQYF. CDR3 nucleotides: TGCGCCAGCAGCCAAGGACTAGCGGGAGCCAATGAGCAGTACTTC.

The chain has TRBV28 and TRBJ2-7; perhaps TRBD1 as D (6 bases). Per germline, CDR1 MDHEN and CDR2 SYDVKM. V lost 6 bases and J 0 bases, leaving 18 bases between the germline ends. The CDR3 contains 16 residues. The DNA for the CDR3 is TGTGCCAGCAGCTATTTATACTGGACAGCCTCCTACGAGCAGTACTTC. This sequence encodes CASSYLYWTASYEQYF.

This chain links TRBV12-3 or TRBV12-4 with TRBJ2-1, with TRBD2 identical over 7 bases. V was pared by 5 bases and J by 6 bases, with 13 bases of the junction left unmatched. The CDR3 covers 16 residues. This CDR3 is CASSPNRGSSGNEQFF. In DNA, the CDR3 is TGTGCCAGCAGTCCAAACCGCGGGAGTTCTGGCAATGAGCAGTTCTTC.

The CDR3 bases are TGTGCCAGCAGTCGCCCTACAGGGGGCGGGGGTCTCGCTGAAGCTTTCTTT. Amino acids: CASSRPTGGGGLAEAFF. The V and J genes are TRBV27 and TRBJ1-1, with TRBD1 matching 9 bases. The CDR3 length is 17 residues. V was clipped by 5 bases and J by 6 bases; unmatched bases: 16. The germline gives CDR1 MNHEY, CDR2 SMNVEV (reference sequence).

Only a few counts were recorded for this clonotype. The CDR3: CASSFHGVRNTEAFF. The DNA for the CDR3 is TGTGCCAGCAGTTTTCATGGGGTCAGGAACACTGAAGCTTTCTTT. The chain uses TRBV27 and TRBJ1-1; D is uncertain. The germline V gene has CDR1 MNHEY and CDR2 SMNVEV (reference sequence). The CDR3 runs to 15 residues. V lost 3 bases and J 1 base, leaving 12 bases between the germline ends.

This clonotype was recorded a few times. The CDR3 here is CSAEGAKETQYF. As DNA, the CDR3 is TGCAGTGCAGAGGGCGCCAAAGAGACCCAGTACTTC. This chain joins TRBV20-1 and TRBJ2-5; D might be TRBD2 (5 bases). V was shortened by 6 bases and J by 3 bases, with 11 bases between the two germline ends. Germline V gene lookup returns CDR1 DFQATT and CDR2 SNEGSKA (reference sequence). The CDR3 runs 12 residues.

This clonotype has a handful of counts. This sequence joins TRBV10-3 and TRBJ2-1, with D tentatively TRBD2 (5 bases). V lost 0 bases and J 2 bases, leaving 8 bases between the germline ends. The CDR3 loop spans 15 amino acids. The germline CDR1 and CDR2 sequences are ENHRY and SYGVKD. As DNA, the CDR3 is TGTGCCATCAGTGAGTCACTAGTAGCCTACAATGAGCAGTTCTTC. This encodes CAISESLVAYNEQFF.

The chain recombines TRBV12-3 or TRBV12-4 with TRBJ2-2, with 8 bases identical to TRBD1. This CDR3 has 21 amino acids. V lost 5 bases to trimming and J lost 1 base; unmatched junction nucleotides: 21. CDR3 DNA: TGTGCCAGCAGTCCGCGAATATTGAATATAATCGGGACAGGGAACACCGGGGAGCTGTTTTTT. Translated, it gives CASSPRILNIIGTGNTGELFF.

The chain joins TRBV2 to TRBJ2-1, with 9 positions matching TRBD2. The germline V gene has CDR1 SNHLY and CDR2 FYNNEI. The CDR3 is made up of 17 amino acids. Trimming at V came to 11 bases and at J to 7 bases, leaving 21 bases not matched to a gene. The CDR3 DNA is TGTGCCGGAGGGAGGCCGGGACTAGCAAATAAGGGGAATGAGCAGTTCTTC. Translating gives CAGGRPGLANKGNEQFF.

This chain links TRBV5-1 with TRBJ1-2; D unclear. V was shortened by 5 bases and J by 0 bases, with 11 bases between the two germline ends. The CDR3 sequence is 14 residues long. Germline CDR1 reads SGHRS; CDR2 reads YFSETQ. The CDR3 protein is CASSADSANYGYTF. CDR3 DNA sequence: TGCGCCAGCAGTGCGGACTCAGCTAACTATGGCTACACCTTC.

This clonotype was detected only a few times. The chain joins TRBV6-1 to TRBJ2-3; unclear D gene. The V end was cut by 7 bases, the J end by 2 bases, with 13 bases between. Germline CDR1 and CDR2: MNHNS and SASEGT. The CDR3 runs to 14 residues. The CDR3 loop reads CASKERVVTDTQYF. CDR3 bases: TGTGCCAGCAAAGAACGGGTAGTCACAGATACGCAGTATTTT.

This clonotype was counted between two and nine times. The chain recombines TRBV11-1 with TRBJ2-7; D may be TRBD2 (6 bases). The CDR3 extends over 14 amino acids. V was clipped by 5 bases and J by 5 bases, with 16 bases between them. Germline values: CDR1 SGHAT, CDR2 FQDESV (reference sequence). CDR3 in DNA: TGTGCCAGCAGCCCCTCGGACTACGGTCACGAGCAGTACTTC. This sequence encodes CASSPSDYGHEQYF.

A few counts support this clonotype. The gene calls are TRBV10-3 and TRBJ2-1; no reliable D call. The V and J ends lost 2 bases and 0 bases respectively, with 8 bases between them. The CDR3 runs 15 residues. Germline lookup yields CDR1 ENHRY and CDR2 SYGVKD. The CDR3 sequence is CAISERVSSYNEQFF. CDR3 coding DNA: TGTGCCATCAGTGAGAGGGTAAGCTCCTACAATGAGCAGTTCTTC.

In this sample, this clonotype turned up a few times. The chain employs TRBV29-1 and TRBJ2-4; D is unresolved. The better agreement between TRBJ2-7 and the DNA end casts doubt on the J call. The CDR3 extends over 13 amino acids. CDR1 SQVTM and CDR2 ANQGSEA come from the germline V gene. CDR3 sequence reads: CSVAAARAYEQYF. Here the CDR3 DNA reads TGCAGCGTTGCCGCCGCTAGGGCCTACGAGCAGTACTTC.

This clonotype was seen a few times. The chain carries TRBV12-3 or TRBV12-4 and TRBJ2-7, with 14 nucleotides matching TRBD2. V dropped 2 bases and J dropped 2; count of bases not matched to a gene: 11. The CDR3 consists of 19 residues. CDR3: CASSLSPGLAGASTYEQYF. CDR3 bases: TGTGCCAGCAGTTTAAGCCCGGGACTAGCGGGAGCCTCCACCTACGAGCAGTACTTC.

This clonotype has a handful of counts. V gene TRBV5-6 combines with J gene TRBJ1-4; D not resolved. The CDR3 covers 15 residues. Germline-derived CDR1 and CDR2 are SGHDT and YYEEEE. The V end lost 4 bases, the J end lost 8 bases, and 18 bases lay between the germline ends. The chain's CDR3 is CASSVWAAVGEKLFF. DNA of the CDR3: TGTGCCAGCAGCGTATGGGCCGCGGTAGGGGAAAAACTGTTTTTT.

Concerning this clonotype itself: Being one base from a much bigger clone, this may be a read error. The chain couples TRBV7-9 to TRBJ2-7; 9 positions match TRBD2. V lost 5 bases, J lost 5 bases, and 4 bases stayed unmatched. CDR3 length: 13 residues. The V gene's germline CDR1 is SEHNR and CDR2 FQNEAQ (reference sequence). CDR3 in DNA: TGTGCCAGCAGCGGACTAGCGATCCACGAGCAGTACTTC. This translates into CASSGLAIHEQYF.

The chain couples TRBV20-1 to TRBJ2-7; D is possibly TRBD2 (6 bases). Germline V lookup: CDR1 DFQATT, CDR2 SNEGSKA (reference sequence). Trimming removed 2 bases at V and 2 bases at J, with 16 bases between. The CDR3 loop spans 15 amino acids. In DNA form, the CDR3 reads TGCAGTGCTAGACTTCCCGGGAGAGCAGCCTACGAGCAGTACTTC. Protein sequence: CSARLPGRAAYEQYF.

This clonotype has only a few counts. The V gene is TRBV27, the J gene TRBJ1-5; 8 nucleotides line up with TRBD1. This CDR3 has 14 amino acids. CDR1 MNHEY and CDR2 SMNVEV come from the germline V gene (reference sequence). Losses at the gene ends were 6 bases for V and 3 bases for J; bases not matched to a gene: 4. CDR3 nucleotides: TGTGCCAGCAGGACAGGGGAGGACAATCAGCCCCAGCATTTT. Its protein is CASRTGEDNQPQHF.

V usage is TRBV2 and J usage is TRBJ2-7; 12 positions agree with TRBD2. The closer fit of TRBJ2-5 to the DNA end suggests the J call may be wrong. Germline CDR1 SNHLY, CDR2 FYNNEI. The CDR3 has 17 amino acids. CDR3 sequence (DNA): TGTGCCAGCAGTGGCGAACTAGCGGGAGGCCTACGAAAGACCCAGTACTTC. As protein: CASSGELAGGLRKTQYF.

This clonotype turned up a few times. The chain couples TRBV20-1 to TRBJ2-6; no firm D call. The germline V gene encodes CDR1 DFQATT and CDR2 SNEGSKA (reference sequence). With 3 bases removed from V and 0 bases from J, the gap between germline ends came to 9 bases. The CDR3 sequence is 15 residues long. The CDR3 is CSARQVSSGANVLTF. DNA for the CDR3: TGCAGTGCTAGGCAGGTCTCCTCTGGGGCCAACGTCCTGACTTTC.

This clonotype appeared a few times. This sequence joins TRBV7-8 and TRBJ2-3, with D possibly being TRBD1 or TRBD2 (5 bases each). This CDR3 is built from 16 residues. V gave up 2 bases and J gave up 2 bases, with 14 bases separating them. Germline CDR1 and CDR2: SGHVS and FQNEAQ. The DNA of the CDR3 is TGTGCCAGCAGCTTACACCCGAGGGGAGCCACAGATACGCAGTATTTT. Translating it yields CASSLHPRGATDTQYF.

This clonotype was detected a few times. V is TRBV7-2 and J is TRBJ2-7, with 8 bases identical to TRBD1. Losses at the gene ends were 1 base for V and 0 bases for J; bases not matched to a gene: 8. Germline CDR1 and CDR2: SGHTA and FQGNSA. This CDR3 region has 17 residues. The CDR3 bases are TGTGCCAGCAGCTTAGGACAGGGGTTCCCTTTCTCCTACGAGCAGTACTTC. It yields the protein CASSLGQGFPFSYEQYF.

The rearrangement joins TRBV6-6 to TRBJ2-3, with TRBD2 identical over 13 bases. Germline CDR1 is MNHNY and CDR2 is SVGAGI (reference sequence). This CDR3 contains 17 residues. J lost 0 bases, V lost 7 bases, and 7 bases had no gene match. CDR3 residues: CASKGLAGEPSTDTQYF. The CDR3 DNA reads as TGTGCCAGCAAAGGACTAGCGGGGGAACCTAGCACAGATACGCAGTATTTT.

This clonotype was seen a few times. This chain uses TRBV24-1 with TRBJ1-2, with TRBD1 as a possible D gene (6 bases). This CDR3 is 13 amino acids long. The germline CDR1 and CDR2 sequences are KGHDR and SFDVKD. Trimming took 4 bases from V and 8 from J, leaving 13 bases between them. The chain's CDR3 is CATSDPGQMGYTF. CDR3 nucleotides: TGTGCCACCAGTGACCCCGGACAGATGGGCTACACCTTC.

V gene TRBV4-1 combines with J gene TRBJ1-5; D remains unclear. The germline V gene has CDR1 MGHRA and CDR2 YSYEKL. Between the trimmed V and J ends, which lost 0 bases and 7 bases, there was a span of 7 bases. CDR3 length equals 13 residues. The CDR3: CASSQEVSQPQHF. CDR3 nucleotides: TGCGCCAGCAGCCAAGAAGTTTCCCAGCCCCAGCATTTT.